Below, one TCR beta chain is given with its context. Its cognate antigen is unknown. CD8 cells regarded as naive lacked CD45RO, were positively chosen for CCR7, and omitted terminally differentiated effector memory CD45RA+ cells. The data derive from a study of shared clonotypes between healthy human individuals. On the study more broadly: Aged between 18 and 49, the donors were two women and three men. Used for every donor were three CD4 naive, three CD4 memory, two CD8 naive and one CD8 memory plate. Study observations and caveats: Depth of sequencing was expected to influence donor clonotype sharing. Approximately 4.9% of naive CD4 clonotypes were shared across several donors.

The V and J ends lost 0 bases and 7 bases respectively, with 10 bases between them. The CDR3 has 14 residues. Germline V gives CDR1 LGHNA, CDR2 YSLEER. The assay was immunoSEQ multiplex PCR, and TCRdb's table has in-frame clones only and misses some. The sample has roughly 1,800,000 clones; approximately 94% are singletons. This clonotype originated in a man aged 18 to 30 in good health. The specimen sequenced was naive CD8+ T cells sorted from blood. This chain joins TRBV4-3 and TRBJ1-3, with D possibly being TRBD1 (5 bases). CDR3 nucleotides: TGCGCCAGCAGCCAAGATCGGGGGGGGAACACCATATATTTT. The encoded protein is CASSQDRGGNTIYF.